The rows below give T cell receptor beta chains drawn from one sample of a study of T-cell reconstitution after alpha-beta-depleted transplantation in children. TCRdb itself ran the PCR reads through MiXCR, one entry per CDR3 protein. In the table there are 450,000 to 600,000 distinct CDR3 sequences, over 9.5% of which are singletons. The material sequenced was PBMCs, taken before TCRalphabeta/CD19-depleted stem cell transplant. The origin of the receptors is a child aged 2-15 years with inherited bone marrow failure, due to receive a stem cell transplant. Each CDR3 is given with its conserved first and last residue. The D gene is left open where the match is weak. Clone size, where shown, is once, few, many, or a class for clones that have expanded.

>TRBD2|TRBV4-3|many|TRBJ2-5
TGCGCCAGCAGCGCACTAGCGGGAGGGCCCTCAGAGACCCAGTACTTC
CASSALAGGPSETQYF
>TRBD1|TRBV6-5|many|TRBJ2-7
TGTGCCAGCAGACTACTCAGGGGGAGCTCCTACGAGCAGTACTTC
CASRLLRGSSYEQYF
>TRBD1|TRBV6-2/TRBV6-3|many|TRBJ2-5
TGTGCCAGCAGTTACACAGGGGGCATAGAGACCCAGTACTTC
CASSYTGGIETQYF
>-|TRBV12-3/TRBV12-4|few|TRBJ1-1
TGTGCCAGCAGTTTACGTCTTGAAGCTTTCTTT
CASSLRLEAFF
>TRBD2|TRBV5-1|many|TRBJ2-3
TGCGCCAGCAGCTTGGGGACTAGCGGGAGCGCAGATACGCAGTATTTT
CASSLGTSGSADTQYF
>-|TRBV18|many|TRBJ1-5
TGTGCCAGCTCACTTAACGGGGGGTTGGATCAGCCCCAGCATTTT
CASSLNGGLDQPQHF
>-|TRBV29-1|many|TRBJ2-7
TGCAGCGTTGGACAGTCCTACGAGCAGTACTTC
CSVGQSYEQYF
>-|TRBV29-1|many|TRBJ1-1
TGCAGCGCTGGGGACCGTCTCATGAACACTGAAGCTTTCTTT
CSAGDRLMNTEAFF
>-|TRBV11-2|-|TRBJ1-1
TGTGCCAGCAGCTTAGAGGGGGGGGTAGCGAACACTGAAGCTTTCTTT
CASSLEGGVANTEAFF
>-|TRBV29-1|many|TRBJ2-7
TGCAGCGTTGAAGGGGGGAGCCAGGGGCAGTACTTC
CSVEGGSQGQYF
>-|TRBV27|many|TRBJ2-1
TGTGCCAGCCGAAAGGGGGGGGCTCTCTACAATGAGCAGTTCTTC
CASRKGGALYNEQFF
>-|TRBV2|-|TRBJ1-2
TGTGCCAGCAGTGCTGAGGCAGCCTATGGCTACACCTTC
CASSAEAAYGYTF
>-|TRBV6-5|many|TRBJ1-4
TGTGCCAGCAGTTACTCGGGCAGTTCTACTAATGAAAAACTGTTTTTT
CASSYSGSSTNEKLFF
>-|TRBV5-1|many|TRBJ1-2
TGCGCCAGCAGCCCGCTATGGGGGGTGTATGGCTACACCTTC
CASSPLWGVYGYTF
>TRBD2|TRBV13|-|TRBJ2-1
TGTGCCAGCAGCGCCCGACTAGCGGGGATGGGTCGTTACAATGAGCAGTTCTTC
CASSARLAGMGRYNEQFF
>-|TRBV21-1|many|TRBJ2-3
TGTGCCAGCAGCCGGACAGGGTATCGCACAGATACGCAGTATTTT
CASSRTGYRTDTQYF
>-|TRBV20-1|many|TRBJ1-5
TGCAGTGCTAGAGATTGGGGAGAGCTGCCCCAGCATTTT
CSARDWGELPQHF
>-|TRBV4-1|-|TRBJ2-7
TGCGCCAGCAGCCAAGGGCCAGGTATAGGGGCTAGGGCCTACGAGCAGTACTTC
CASSQGPGIGARAYEQYF
>-|TRBV6-5|many|TRBJ1-1
TGTGCCAGCAGATATACTCTGGGTAGGGACGACACTGAAGCTTTCTTT
CASRYTLGRDDTEAFF
>TRBD1|TRBV11-2|many|TRBJ1-2
TGTGCCAGCAGCCTGACAGGGTTTAAGGGCTACACCTTC
CASSLTGFKGYTF
>-|TRBV29-1|many|TRBJ1-2
TGCAGCGTTGAAAGGGGGAATGGCTACACCTTC
CSVERGNGYTF
>TRBD2|TRBV4-2|-|TRBJ2-1
TGTGCCAGCAGCCAACCTACTAGCGGGAGCATGAATGAGCAGTTCTTC
CASSQPTSGSMNEQFF
>-|TRBV10-3|many|TRBJ2-2
TGTGCCACCTCAATCCCCCGGACCGGGGAGCTGTTTTTT
CATSIPRTGELFF
>TRBD2|TRBV4-3|-|TRBJ2-7
TGCGCCAGCAGCCAAGATGGAGCTAGCGGGAAGAACGAGCAGTACTTC
CASSQDGASGKNEQYF
>-|TRBV10-3|-|TRBJ2-3
TGTGCCATCAGTGAGCCTGACGGGGACGGAGATACGCAGTATTTT
CAISEPDGDGDTQYF
>TRBD2|TRBV2|few|TRBJ2-3
TGTGCCAGCAGCGCCGTGATACTAGCGGCTAGCACAGATACGCAGTATTTT
CASSAVILAASTDTQYF
>-|TRBV20-1|many|TRBJ2-7
TGCAGTGCTAGAGAGGGCGGCGGCGGTAAGCAGTACTTC
CSAREGGGGKQYF
>TRBD1|TRBV20-1|many|TRBJ2-3
TGCAGTGCCCACAGGGGTCGGAATACGCAGTATTTT
CSAHRGRNTQYF
>TRBD1|TRBV20-1|many|TRBJ2-2
TGCAGTGCTAACAGGGGTACAGACACCGGGGAGCTGTTTTTT
CSANRGTDTGELFF
>-|TRBV29-1|-|TRBJ1-1
TGCAGCGTCCAGGGTTCGGACACTGAAGCTTTCTTT
CSVQGSDTEAFF
>TRBD2|TRBV19|few|TRBJ2-3
TGTGCCAGCCGACTAGCGGGAGGGCTGAGCACAGATACGCAGTATTTT
CASRLAGGLSTDTQYF
>TRBD1|TRBV4-2|many|TRBJ1-3
TGTGCCAGCAGCCAGACAGGGGGCATTAACACCATATATTTT
CASSQTGGINTIYF
>-|TRBV28|few|TRBJ1-5
TGTGCCAGCAGCCCGATACTCGTTACCCAGCATTTT
CASSPILVTQHF
>-|TRBV18|few|TRBJ1-1
TGTGCCAGCTCACCAGCGACAGTGAACACTGAAGCTTTCTTT
CASSPATVNTEAFF
>TRBD1|TRBV7-2|few|TRBJ2-7
TGTGCCAGCAGCCGAAAAACCTCCGGGACAGGCTACGAGCAGTACTTC
CASSRKTSGTGYEQYF
>-|TRBV7-8|many|TRBJ2-5
TGTGCCAGCAGCCCGCCGTTGCGACGAGAGACCCAGTACTTC
CASSPPLRRETQYF
>-|TRBV12-3/TRBV12-4|many|TRBJ2-3
TGTGCCAGCAACGACTGGACAGAATCTAGCACAGATACGCAGTATTTT
CASNDWTESSTDTQYF
>TRBD1|TRBV29-1|many|TRBJ2-1
TGCAGCGTTGAGTGGACAGGGTATGAGCAGTTCTTC
CSVEWTGYEQFF
>TRBD2|TRBV11-2|-|TRBJ2-1
TGTGCCAGCAGCTTATCCGGCGGGAGGAACAATGAGCAGTTCTTC
CASSLSGGRNNEQFF
>-|TRBV7-9|many|TRBJ1-1
TGTGCCAGCAGCCGAGAGGGGGGAGTCATGAACACTGAAGCTTTCTTT
CASSREGGVMNTEAFF
>TRBD2|TRBV29-1|-|TRBJ2-1
TGCAGCGTTGACCGGACATTTGTTTCTAGCGGGAGAGGCTACAATGAGCAGTTCTTC
CSVDRTFVSSGRGYNEQFF
>TRBD2|TRBV27|many|TRBJ2-7
TGTGCCAGCAGTCCGGGACTAGCGGGAGGGCCCTCCTACGAGCAGTACTTC
CASSPGLAGGPSYEQYF
>TRBD1|TRBV29-1|many|TRBJ2-3
TGCAGCGTTGAACCAACCGGGACAGGATCTTTCACAGATACGCAGTATTTT
CSVEPTGTGSFTDTQYF
>TRBD1|TRBV5-1|many|TRBJ2-7
TGCGCCAGCAGCTTTTCCCGGGACAGGGGGCACGAGCAGTACTTC
CASSFSRDRGHEQYF
>-|TRBV7-2|many|TRBJ2-3
TGTGCCAGCAGCCCTGCGGGGCTCACAGATACGCAGTATTTT
CASSPAGLTDTQYF
>-|TRBV12-5|few|TRBJ2-1
TGTGCTAGTGGTTTGGGGTACGGTGTGAATGAGCAGTTCTTC
CASGLGYGVNEQFF
>-|TRBV11-2|few|TRBJ2-3
TGTGCCAGCAGCTTATTGGAGCGCCCCACAGATACGCAGTATTTT
CASSLLERPTDTQYF
>TRBD1|TRBV12-3/TRBV12-4|-|TRBJ2-7
TGTGCCAGCAGCTTCGGACAGGGGGTCTACGAGCAGTACTTC
CASSFGQGVYEQYF
>-|TRBV20-1|many|TRBJ2-2
TGCATTGCTAGACTCACTCTAGTTGGAGCGAACACCGGGGAGCTGTTTTTT
CIARLTLVGANTGELFF
>-|TRBV7-2|many|TRBJ2-7
TGTGCCAGCAGCTTAGAGGCGGACATCCACGAGCAGTACTTC
CASSLEADIHEQYF
>TRBD1|TRBV5-4|few|TRBJ2-3
TGTGCCAGCAGCTTCGGACAGGTCCCTAGCACAGATACGCAGTATTTT
CASSFGQVPSTDTQYF
>-|TRBV9|-|TRBJ1-1
TGTGCCAGCAGCGCCCGAGCGAGCGGTAATACTGAAGCTTTCTTT
CASSARASGNTEAFF
>-|TRBV19|-|TRBJ2-6
TGTGCCAGTAGCATTATTCACCCAGAGTCTGGGGACAACGTCCTGACTTTC
CASSIIHPESGDNVLTF
>TRBD1|TRBV4-2|many|TRBJ2-3
TGTGCCAGCAGCCAAGATCTACGACAGGGGCCAGATACGCAGTATTTT
CASSQDLRQGPDTQYF
>-|TRBV29-1|many|TRBJ1-2
TGCAGCGTTGTCGGAGGGCTCGTTGGGAATGGCTACACCTTC
CSVVGGLVGNGYTF
>-|TRBV3-1|few|TRBJ2-7
TGTGCCAGCAGCCAAAGGAGTGGAGAGCAGTACTTC
CASSQRSGEQYF
>TRBD1|TRBV5-1|many|TRBJ1-1
TGCGCCAGCTCAAATTTGGACAGGGTGGGCACTGAAGCTTTCTTT
CASSNLDRVGTEAFF
>-|TRBV9|-|TRBJ2-1
TGTGCCAGCAGCGTAGGACCAGGGTTGGATGAGCAGTTCTTC
CASSVGPGLDEQFF